This TCR beta chain was retrieved from a study of blood T cell repertoires in COVID-19. Study overall: Both acute and convalescent COVID-19 samples were obtained from the United States, Italy and Spain. Sources were T cells, B-cell-depleted T cells, or PBMCs; the material itself was cDNA or gDNA.

Data came from immunoSEQ multiplex PCR; TCRdb stores just in-frame clones and leaves some out. The sample has 370,000 or so clones, 81% seen once. This CDR3 is built from 13 residues. The V and J ends lost 6 bases and 8 bases respectively, with 16 bases between them. The germline V gene encodes CDR1 MNHEY and CDR2 SVGAGI. Source material: peripheral blood. The origin of this receptor is a human donor with acute or convalescent COVID-19. The donor label of this sample is uncertain. The J gene is TRBJ1-2, the V gene TRBV6-5; TRBD1 is a possible D gene (6 bases). CDR3 in amino acids: CASSTGFGGGYTF. The CDR3 DNA is TGTGCCAGCAGCACAGGGTTCGGGGGGGGCTACACCTTC.